This T cell receptor (beta chain) was identified during a study of blood T cell repertoires in COVID-19. In the study overall: The study drew acute and convalescent COVID-19 samples from the United States, Italy and Spain.

This clone was counted a few times. In the original analysis: Counts of nucleated cells, estimated from reference gene primer amplification, were obtained. Profiling relied on immunoSEQ multiplex PCR, and the TCRdb table lists in-frame clones only, not all of them. The D gene and trimming were derived from the DNA, and the V and J assignments and clone size from that table. The repertoire holds some 68,000 clones, roughly nine tenths seen once, with 2.5% to 3% in the top ten. Sequencing was performed on peripheral blood. This receptor was identified in a man in his forties or fifties with acute or convalescent COVID-19.

CDR3 protein: CASSFPKRPSGRDTGELFF. The CDR3 DNA follows: TGTGCCAGCAGCTTTCCCAAGAGACCCAGCGGGAGAGACACCGGGGAGCTGTTTTTT. The V call is TRBV7-9, the J call TRBJ2-2, with 8 bases that match TRBD2. From germline, CDR1 is SEHNR and CDR2 FQNEAQ (reference sequence). This CDR3 is built from 19 residues. Trimming removed 3 bases from V and 3 bases from J; junction bases left unmatched: 15.